This T cell receptor (beta chain) was documented in a study of blood T cells in healthy people across ages (dated by TCRdb to between 2015 and 2016). Context from the whole study: In model experiments, template switching captured roughly one uniquely barcoded TCR beta cDNA molecule for every two T cells. The donors were divided into four age groups: young (average around 16 years), middle-aged (almost 40), aged (approximately 64) and long-lived (roughly 86). To track age-related changes in TCR beta repertoire diversity, the study relied on deep sequencing normalized with unique cDNA molecular identifiers. For two donors (one aged 18 to 29 and one aged 80 or older), the study analyzed two additional independent replicas of 1 million unique cDNA reads from the same blood draw. To avoid experimental bias, donors of different ages were randomly spread across the sequencing lanes.

The library relied on 5' RACE. The sample was run on an Illumina HiSeq 2500. A second PCR of about 6 to 12 cycles was performed with a sample-barcoded 5' primer and a J-beta primer mix. Each TCR beta cDNA molecule received a unique molecular identifier from a template-switch 5' adaptor carrying 12 random nucleotides. Each sample yielded at least 3 million CDR3-containing paired-end reads. First-strand cDNA was synthesized from all RNA with the Mint cDNA synthesis kit, primed by a TRBC-specific oligonucleotide. Following uracil-DNA glycosylase treatment, a first 18-cycle PCR with universal primers M1SS and BC2_uni_R was performed on all cDNA. Processing in the source paper ran as follows. Each sample was normalized by randomly selecting 1 million high-quality reads, each carrying a distinct molecular identifier. Reads with shared molecular identifiers were discarded instead of being binned into consensus sequences. CDR3 identification, clonotype clustering and error correction used MiTCR with a Q25 quality threshold and the strictest error-elimination algorithm. A nonparametric unseen species model using Euler transformation provided a lower-bound estimate of total TCR beta diversity. TCRdb handled the public reads itself, with Q25 trimming in fastp and clone calling in MiXCR, and kept productive beta chains. Rows merge per CDR3 protein into single entries with the most common DNA and genes. For this entry, the V and J calls and clone size follow TCRdb and not the study's own pipeline. This sample holds hundreds of thousands of distinct CDR3 sequences; 35% to 40% were observed only once. Together, the top ten hold roughly 13% of the sample.

The donors were 40 or so Caucasian individuals from Russia, aged about 6 to 100 years, who were systemically healthy. Approximately 9.7 milliliters of peripheral blood were drawn from each donor into EDTA-treated Vacutainer tubes. PBMCs were isolated by Ficoll-Paque density-gradient centrifugation, with at least 6.5 million obtained per sample. Trizol reagent was used to extract total RNA from PBMCs, with at least 6 micrograms per sample. For every donor, flow cytometry on a PBMC aliquot measured the percentage of naive CD45RAhigh/CD27high T cells. Paper-wide results and their limitations: Because donor CMV infection status was unknown, age-related changes in expanded clonotypes were potentially confounded. Total diversity estimates from one million sequenced T cells were considered lower bounds and underestimates. Observed TCR beta diversity per million T cells fell roughly linearly with age, and a significant reduction was already apparent by age around 44. Conclusive comparison of naive and antigen-experienced compartments was prevented by the profiling of bulk unsorted PBMCs. The long-lived group showed more naive CD4+ T cells, fewer expanded clones and increased TCR diversity than the aged group, suggesting age selection. A strong correlation was found between observed TCR beta diversity and the percentage of naive T cells measured by flow cytometry.

This clonotype was seen a handful of times. The antigen it recognizes is unknown. Germline and junction disagree at one end, which may indicate a read error. The sample was blood. This receptor was identified in a man aged 18-30 years in good health.

The bases read TGTGCCAGCTCGCCACCTTCTAGAGAAGAGACCCAGTACTTC. Its protein reads: CASSPPSREETQYF. In this chain, TRBV18 is recombined with TRBJ2-5, with the D segment identity uncertain. CDR1 is given as KGHSH and CDR2 as LQKENI, both from the germline V gene. The CDR3 has 14 amino acids, counting the end cysteine and phenylalanine. Only the CDR3 region is kept as DNA, spanning 42 bases read in frame from base 1.